These 14 T cell receptor beta chains originate from one sample sequenced in a study of CD8 T cells in Susac syndrome. Reverse transcription of about 0.5 to 1 ug RNA was carried out with random hexamers. MiXCR was run by TCRdb on the immunoSEQ multiplex PCR reads, yielding one entry per CDR3 protein. The sample carries some 110,000 distinct CDR3 sequences, roughly 93% recorded once. Sequencing input: CD8+ T cells from PBMCs. The receptors here all came from a human donor with multiple sclerosis.

The chain combines TRBV5-1 with TRBJ2-3, with D uncertain. Germline assignment: CDR1 SGHRS and CDR2 YFSETQ. Between the trimmed V and J ends, which lost 2 bases and 8 bases, there was a span of 6 bases. CDR3 length: 11 residues. The CDR3 DNA reads as TGCGCCAGCAGCTTAGGCGCTACGCAGTATTTT. Protein: CASSLGATQYF.

The chain is built from TRBV10-2 and TRBJ2-2; a possible D gene is TRBD2 (5 bases). The germline V gene encodes CDR1 WSHSY and CDR2 SAAADI. The ends were cut back, 5 bases at V and 1 base at J, with 8 bases in the middle. This CDR3 contains 14 residues. The CDR3: CASSISENTGELFF. The CDR3 nucleotides read TGCGCCAGCAGTATTAGCGAGAACACCGGGGAGCTGTTTTTT.

The chain combines TRBV5-1 with TRBJ1-1, with 8 bases aligning to TRBD1. V shed 3 bases and J 3 bases; nucleotides not matched to a gene: 22. Germline lookup yields CDR1 SGHRS and CDR2 YFSETQ. The CDR3 loop spans 20 amino acids. The CDR3 sequence is CASSYDPTRGRRMRDTEAFF. In nucleotides, the CDR3 is TGCGCCAGCAGCTACGACCCCACCAGGGGGCGAAGGATGCGTGACACTGAAGCTTTCTTT.

The sample holds one count of this clonotype. The chain is built from TRBV7-9 and TRBJ2-3, with D possibly being TRBD1 or TRBD2 (6 bases each). Trimming removed 1 base from V and 2 bases from J, with 10 bases in between. The CDR3 loop spans 15 amino acids. Germline values: CDR1 SEHNR, CDR2 FQNEAQ (reference sequence). The CDR3 region is CASSLGAGHTDTQYF. In nucleotides, the CDR3 is TGTGCCAGCAGCTTAGGTGCGGGACACACAGATACGCAGTATTTT.

V is TRBV5-6 and J is TRBJ1-2, with TRBD1 matching over 8 bases. The CDR3 contains 12 residues. CDR1 SGHDT and CDR2 YYEEEE come from the germline V gene. V shed 5 bases and J 4 bases; nucleotides not matched to a gene: 1. As DNA, the CDR3 is TGTGCCAGCAGTACAGGGGGCTATGGCTACACCTTC. It encodes CASSTGGYGYTF. The entire variable domain, with the rest obtained from reference TRBV5-6 and TRBJ1-2, is as follows: DAGVTQSPTHLIKTRGQQVTLRCSPKSGHDTVSWYQQALGQGPQFIFQYYEEEERQRGNFPDRFSGHQFPNYSSELNVNALLLGDSALYLCASSTGGYGYTFGSGTRLTVV.

The chain carries TRBV4-1 and TRBJ2-1; 7 nucleotides line up with TRBD1. Germline V lookup: CDR1 MGHRA, CDR2 YSYEKL. V was clipped by 1 base and J by 7 bases; unmatched bases: 1. The CDR3 has 13 residues. The CDR3 loop reads CASSQAGGNEQFF. The CDR3 DNA reads as TGCGCCAGCAGCCAAGCAGGGGGAAATGAGCAGTTCTTC.

J is TRBJ2-7 and V is TRBV11-2, with D perhaps TRBD1 (5 bases). Germline CDR1 SGHAT, CDR2 FQNNGV. There are 13 residues in the CDR3. V was pared by 3 bases and J by 1 base, with 7 bases between. This CDR3 is CASSFGQSYEQYV. DNA for the CDR3: TGTGCCAGCAGCTTCGGACAATCCTACGAGCAGTACGTC.

The chain has TRBV3-1 and TRBJ1-5; 8 bases line up with TRBD1. The trim removed 4 bases at V and 7 bases at J, leaving 6 bases unmatched. There are 14 residues in the CDR3. Germline CDR1 and CDR2: LGHDT and YNNKEL (reference sequence). The CDR3 spells CASSLGTGKQPQHF. Written as DNA, the CDR3 is TGTGCCAGCAGCCTCGGGACAGGTAAACAGCCCCAGCATTTT.

V is TRBV28 and J is TRBJ1-6; 8 bases map to TRBD1. V lost 2 bases to trimming and J lost 10 bases; unmatched junction nucleotides: 13. Germline assignment: CDR1 MDHEN and CDR2 SYDVKM. CDR3 length equals 17 residues. The CDR3 loop reads CASSLSWGQDLVSPLHF. DNA for the CDR3: TGTGCCAGCAGTTTAAGTTGGGGACAGGATCTGGTCTCACCCCTCCACTTT.

The V gene is TRBV10-3, the J gene TRBJ2-1, with 11 bases matching TRBD2. Germline CDR1 and CDR2: ENHRY and SYGVKD. This CDR3 contains 16 residues. V dropped 3 bases and J dropped 8; count of bases not matched to a gene: 9. DNA for the CDR3: TGTGCCATCAGTGAATTAGCGGGGGGGCCAAAGGATGAGCAGTTCTTC. It codes for CAISELAGGPKDEQFF.

This chain joins TRBV4-2 and TRBJ2-1; 8 nucleotides agree with TRBD2. The V segment lost 0 bases and the J segment 8 bases; nucleotides outside the gene matches: 6. The CDR3 consists of 15 residues. Germline CDR1 reads LGHNA; CDR2 reads YNFKEQ. CDR3 nucleotides: TGTGCCAGCAGCCAAGATAGCGGGAAGGACGATGAGCAGTTCTTC. It codes for CASSQDSGKDDEQFF.

The chain uses TRBV4-1 and TRBJ2-1; 8 nucleotides line up with TRBD2. This CDR3 has 14 amino acids. V lost 8 bases, J lost 9 bases, and 12 bases stayed unmatched. Germline CDR1 and CDR2: MGHRA and YSYEKL. CDR3 region: CASRNPGGPVEQFF. As DNA, the CDR3 is TGCGCCAGCCGCAACCCGGGGGGGCCAGTTGAGCAGTTCTTC.

V is TRBV10-3 and J is TRBJ1-1; no firm D call. The CDR3 has 13 amino acids. Deletions cut 1 base from V and 4 bases from J, with 7 bases between. Per the germline V gene, CDR1 is ENHRY and CDR2 is SYGVKD. Here the CDR3 reads CAISELESTEAFF. CDR3 DNA sequence: TGTGCCATCAGTGAGTTGGAGAGCACTGAAGCTTTCTTT.

This clonotype showed up just once. This sequence joins TRBV24-1 and TRBJ1-5; D is ambiguous. V was shortened by 1 base and J by 3 bases, with 6 bases between the two germline ends. In germline, CDR1 is KGHDR, CDR2 SFDVKD. There are 14 residues in the CDR3. The CDR3 is CATSDFGHNQPQHF. The CDR3 nucleotides are TGTGCCACCAGTGATTTCGGCCACAATCAGCCCCAGCATTTT.